The present T cell receptor beta chain was sequenced within a study of blood T cells in healthy people across ages. The CDR3 is 14 residues long. V trimming: 8 bases; J trimming: 1 base; junction bases outside the gene matches: 10. From germline, CDR1 is DFQATT and CDR2 SNEGSKA (reference sequence). Staff drew roughly 10 milliliters of peripheral blood from each donor. A sample-barcoded 5' primer and a J-beta primer mix were used in a second PCR of roughly 7 to 11 cycles. Using its own MiXCR run on the 5' RACE reads, TCRdb lists one record per CDR3 protein. The sample has roughly 1 million distinct CDR3 sequences; almost 25% are singletons. The same specimen was also included in a second study, on T cells of mothers and their children.

Sequencing was carried out using blood. The clonotype was recovered from a girl aged 2-9 years in good health. This chain links TRBV20-1 with TRBJ1-2; TRBD1 matches 7 bases. CDR3 coding DNA: TGCAGTTTCGTCACGACAGGGATTAACTATGGCTACACCTTC. Translation: CSFVTTGINYGYTF.